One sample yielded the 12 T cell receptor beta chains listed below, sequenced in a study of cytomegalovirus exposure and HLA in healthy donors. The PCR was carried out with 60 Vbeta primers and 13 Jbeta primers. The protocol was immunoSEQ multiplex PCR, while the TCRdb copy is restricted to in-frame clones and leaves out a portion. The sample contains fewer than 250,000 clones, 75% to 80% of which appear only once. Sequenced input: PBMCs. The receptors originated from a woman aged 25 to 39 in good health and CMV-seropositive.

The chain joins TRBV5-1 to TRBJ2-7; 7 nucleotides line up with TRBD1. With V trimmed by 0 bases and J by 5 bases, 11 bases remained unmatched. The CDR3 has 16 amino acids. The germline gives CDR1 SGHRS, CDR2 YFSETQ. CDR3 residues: CASSLGSFRGQDEQYF. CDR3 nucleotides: TGCGCCAGCAGCTTGGGGAGTTTTAGGGGGCAGGACGAGCAGTACTTC.

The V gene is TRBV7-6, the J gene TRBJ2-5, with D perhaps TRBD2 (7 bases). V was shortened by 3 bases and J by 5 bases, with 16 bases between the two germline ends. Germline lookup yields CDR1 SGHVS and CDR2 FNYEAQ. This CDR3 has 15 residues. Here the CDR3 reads CASSLFEQGGETQYF. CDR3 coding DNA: TGTGCCAGCAGCTTGTTCGAACAGGGAGGGGAGACCCAGTACTTC.

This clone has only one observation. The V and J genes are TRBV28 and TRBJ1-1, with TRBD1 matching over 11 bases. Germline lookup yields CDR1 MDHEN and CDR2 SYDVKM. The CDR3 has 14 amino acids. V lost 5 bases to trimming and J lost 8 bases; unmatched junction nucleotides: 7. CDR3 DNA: TGTGCCAGCAGTCGGACAGGGGGCGCTAGGGAAGCTTTCTTT. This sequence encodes CASSRTGGAREAFF.

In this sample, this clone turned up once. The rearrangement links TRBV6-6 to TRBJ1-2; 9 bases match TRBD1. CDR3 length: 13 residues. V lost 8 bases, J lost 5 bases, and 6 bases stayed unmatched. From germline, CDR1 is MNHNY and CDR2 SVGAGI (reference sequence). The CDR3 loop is CASSRTGVYGYTF. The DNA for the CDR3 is TGTGCCAGCTCCCGGACAGGGGTTTATGGCTACACCTTC.

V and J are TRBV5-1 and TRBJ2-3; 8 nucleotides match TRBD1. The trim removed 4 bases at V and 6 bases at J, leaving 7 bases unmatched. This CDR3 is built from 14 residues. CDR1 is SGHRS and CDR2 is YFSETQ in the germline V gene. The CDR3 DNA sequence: TGCGCCAGCAGCCTTGGGACAGGAGAGGATACGCAGTATTTT. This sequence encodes CASSLGTGEDTQYF.

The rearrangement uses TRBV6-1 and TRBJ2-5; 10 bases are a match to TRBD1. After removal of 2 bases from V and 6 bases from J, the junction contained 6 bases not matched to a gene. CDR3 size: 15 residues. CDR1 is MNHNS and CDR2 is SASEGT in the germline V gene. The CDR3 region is CASSESGQGWQTQYF. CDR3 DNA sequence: TGTGCCAGCAGTGAATCGGGACAGGGGTGGCAGACCCAGTACTTC.

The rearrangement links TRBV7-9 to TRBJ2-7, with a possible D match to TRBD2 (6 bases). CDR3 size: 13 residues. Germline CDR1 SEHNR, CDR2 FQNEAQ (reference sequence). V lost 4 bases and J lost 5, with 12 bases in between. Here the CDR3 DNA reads TGTGCCAGCAGCTCGGGGGAAAGGAACGAGCAGTACTTC. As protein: CASSSGERNEQYF.

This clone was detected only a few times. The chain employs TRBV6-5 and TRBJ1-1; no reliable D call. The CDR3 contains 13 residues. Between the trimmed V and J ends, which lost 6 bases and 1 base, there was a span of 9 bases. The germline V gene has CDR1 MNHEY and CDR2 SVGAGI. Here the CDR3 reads CASSALSNTEAFF. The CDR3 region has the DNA TGTGCCAGCAGCGCGTTGTCGAACACTGAAGCTTTCTTT.

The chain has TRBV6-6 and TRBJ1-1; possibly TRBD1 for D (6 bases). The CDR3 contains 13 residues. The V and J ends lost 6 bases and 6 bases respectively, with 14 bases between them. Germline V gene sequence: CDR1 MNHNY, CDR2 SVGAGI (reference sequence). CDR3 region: CASSLSQGPEAFF. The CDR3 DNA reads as TGTGCCAGCAGCTTATCACAGGGACCTGAAGCTTTCTTT.

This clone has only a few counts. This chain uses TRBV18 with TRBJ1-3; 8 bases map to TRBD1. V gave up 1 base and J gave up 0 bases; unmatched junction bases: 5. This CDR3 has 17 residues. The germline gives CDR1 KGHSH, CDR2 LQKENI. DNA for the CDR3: TGTGCCAGCTCACCACTTGGGGACAGGCCCTCTGGAAACACCATATATTTT. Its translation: CASSPLGDRPSGNTIYF.

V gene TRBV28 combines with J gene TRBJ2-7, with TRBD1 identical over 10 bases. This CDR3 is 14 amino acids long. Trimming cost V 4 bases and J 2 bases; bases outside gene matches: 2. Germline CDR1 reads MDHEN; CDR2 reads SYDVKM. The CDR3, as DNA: TGTGCCAGCAGTTCCGGGACAGGGGCCTACGAGCAGTACTTC. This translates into CASSSGTGAYEQYF.

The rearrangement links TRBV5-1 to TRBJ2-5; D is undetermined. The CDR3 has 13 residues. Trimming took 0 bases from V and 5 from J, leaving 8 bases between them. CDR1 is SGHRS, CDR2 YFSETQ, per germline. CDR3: CASSLAIRETQYF. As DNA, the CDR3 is TGCGCCAGCAGCTTGGCCATCAGGGAGACCCAGTACTTC.